The next 5 T cell receptor beta chains were all read from a single sample in a study of neurological immune-mediated disorders (dated by TCRdb to between 2018 and 2021). The library was prepared using 5' RACE. The run used an Illumina HiSeq 2500. TCRdb reworked the public reads: Q25 trimming with fastp, MiXCR clone assembly, productive beta chains retained. Identical CDR3 protein sequences are pooled into one entry, listed with their most common genes and DNA. This sample lists tens of thousands of distinct CDR3 sequences; approximately 12% were detected once. About 10% of the sample lies in the top ten. Input material: PBMCs. The receptors shown here come from a woman aged 55-70 years with HTLV-1-associated myelopathy (HAM/TSP).

To note about this clonotype: This may be a read error, as it is one base from a much larger clone. This chain uses TRBV28 with TRBJ2-7, with 10 bases that match TRBD2. Germline CDR1 is MDHEN and CDR2 is SYDVKM. This CDR3 has 18 amino acids. The CDR3 sequence is CDSSLRVRGTSVNYEQYF. For the CDR3, the DNA is TGTGACAGCAGTTTGAGGGTCCGCGGGACTAGCGTGAACTACGAGCAGTACTTC.

This clonotype was counted only a few times. This chain joins TRBV5-5 and TRBJ2-4; 8 nucleotides align to TRBD1. J was trimmed by 8 bases and V by 1 base; bases with no gene match: 2. The CDR3 is made up of 13 amino acids. Germline V gene data show CDR1 as SGHKS and CDR2 as YYEKEE (reference sequence). The CDR3 sequence is CASSLQGADIQYF. CDR3 sequence (DNA): TGTGCCAGCAGCTTGCAGGGGGCGGACATTCAGTACTTC.

This clonotype was found many times. The V call is TRBV25-1, the J call TRBJ1-1, with D possibly TRBD1 on 6 matching bases. Germline V CDR1 and CDR2: MGHDK, SYGVNS. The CDR3 is 15 amino acids. Trimming cost V 5 bases and J 0 bases, with 13 bases left between them. For the CDR3, the DNA is TGTGCCAGCAGTAAGGGGGGAGCTATGAACACTGAAGCTTTCTTT. This encodes CASSKGGAMNTEAFF.

The chain combines TRBV19 with TRBJ2-2; the D gene is possibly TRBD1 (6 bases). Germline V gene lookup returns CDR1 LNHDA and CDR2 SQIVND (reference sequence). The CDR3 contains 14 residues. Deletions cut 3 bases from V and 7 bases from J, with 12 bases between. CDR3 region: CASSMAGVGGELFF. DNA of the CDR3: TGTGCCAGTAGTATGGCAGGGGTAGGCGGGGAGCTGTTTTTT.

This clonotype was observed at least ten times. The CDR3 reads CASSQVHETGKHRGAVF. The CDR3 nucleotides are TGTGCCAGCAGCCAGGTACACGAGACGGGAAAACACCGGGGAGCTGTTTTT. The chain employs TRBV21-1 and TRBJ2-2; the DNA was not compared with TRBD1, the D call given in the table. TRBV21-1 has pseudogene status. This CDR3 contains 17 residues.